This T cell receptor (beta chain) was recorded in a study of control samples from healthy donors and cancer patients. The protocol was immunoSEQ multiplex PCR, while the TCRdb copy is restricted to in-frame clones and leaves out a portion. The profile shows about 100,000 clones, around four fifths of them singletons. Sequencing input: blood. This TCR was recovered from a man aged 30 to 45 in good health.

CDR3 in amino acids: CASSRQGFGGNTIYF. The CDR3, as DNA: TGTGCCAGCAGCCGTCAGGGTTTCGGTGGAAACACCATATATTTT. The chain joins TRBV14 to TRBJ1-3; D might be TRBD1 (5 bases). The CDR3 contains 15 residues. V was shortened by 4 bases and J by 3 bases, with 13 bases between the two germline ends. CDR1 is SGHDN, CDR2 FVKESK, per germline.